This entry describes one T cell receptor (beta chain). Its matching antigen is unknown. PCR primers comprised 60 Vbeta and 13 Jbeta primers. Clones were read by immunoSEQ multiplex PCR, and TCRdb kept only the in-frame ones, dropping some. Of 69,000 or so clones in the sample, 75% to 80% were seen once. These data come from a study of cytomegalovirus exposure and HLA in healthy donors. Study-level results: Analyzed later, association rates of TCRs varied across HLA loci, with DRB1 most and HLA-C fewest. The productive fraction for most TCR beta V segments was about 87% or about 30% in an earlier analysis. The Asian-associated ancestry cluster reportedly had fewer N-insertions than the roughly 670-donor mean in a later analysis.

This CDR3 is 15 amino acids long. Per germline, CDR1 LNHDA and CDR2 SQIVND (reference sequence). V was clipped by 2 bases and J by 6 bases, with 14 bases between them. The rearrangement links TRBV19 to TRBJ1-5, with a weak D call TRBD1 (5 bases). This TCR came from a man aged 18 to 29 in good health and CMV-seronegative. The specimen was PBMCs. CDR3 coding DNA: TGTGCCAGTAGTATATCCCCCCCGGGGGGTCAGCCCCAGCATTTT. It encodes CASSISPPGGQPQHF.